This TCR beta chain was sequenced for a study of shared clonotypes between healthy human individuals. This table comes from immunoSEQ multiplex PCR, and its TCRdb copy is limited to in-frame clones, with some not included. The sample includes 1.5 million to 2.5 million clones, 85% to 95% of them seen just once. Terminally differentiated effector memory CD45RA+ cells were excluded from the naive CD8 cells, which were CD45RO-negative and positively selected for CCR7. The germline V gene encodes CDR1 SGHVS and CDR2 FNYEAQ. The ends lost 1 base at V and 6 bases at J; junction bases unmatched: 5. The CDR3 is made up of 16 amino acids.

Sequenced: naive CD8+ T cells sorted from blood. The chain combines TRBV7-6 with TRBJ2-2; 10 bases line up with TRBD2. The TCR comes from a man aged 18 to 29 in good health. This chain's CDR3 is CASSLGSGTSAGELFF. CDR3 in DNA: TGTGCCAGCAGCTTAGGCTCCGGGACTAGCGCCGGGGAGCTGTTTTTT. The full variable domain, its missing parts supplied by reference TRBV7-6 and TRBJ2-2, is GAGVSQSPRYKVTKRGQDVALRCDPISGHVSLYWYRQALGQGPEFLTYFNYEAQQDKSGLPNDRFSAERPEGSISTLTIQRTEQRDSAMYRCASSLGSGTSAGELFFGEGSRLTVL.